This T cell receptor (beta chain) was captured by sequencing in a study of blood T cell repertoires in COVID-19. V was trimmed by 4 bases and J by 0 bases, leaving 10 bases between them. Germline CDR1 reads LNHDA; CDR2 reads SQIVND (reference sequence). The length of the CDR3 is 15 residues. Produced via immunoSEQ multiplex PCR; TCRdb's table is partial and in-frame only. The sample holds tens of thousands of clones, under 90% seen once. Material: peripheral blood. This receptor was obtained from a man aged 45 to 65 with active COVID-19. The chain links TRBV19 to TRBJ1-5; a possible D gene is TRBD1 (5 bases). In DNA form, the CDR3 reads TGTGCCAGTAGTACCCCCGACAGTAGCAATCAGCCCCAGCATTTT. This gives the protein CASSTPDSSNQPQHF.